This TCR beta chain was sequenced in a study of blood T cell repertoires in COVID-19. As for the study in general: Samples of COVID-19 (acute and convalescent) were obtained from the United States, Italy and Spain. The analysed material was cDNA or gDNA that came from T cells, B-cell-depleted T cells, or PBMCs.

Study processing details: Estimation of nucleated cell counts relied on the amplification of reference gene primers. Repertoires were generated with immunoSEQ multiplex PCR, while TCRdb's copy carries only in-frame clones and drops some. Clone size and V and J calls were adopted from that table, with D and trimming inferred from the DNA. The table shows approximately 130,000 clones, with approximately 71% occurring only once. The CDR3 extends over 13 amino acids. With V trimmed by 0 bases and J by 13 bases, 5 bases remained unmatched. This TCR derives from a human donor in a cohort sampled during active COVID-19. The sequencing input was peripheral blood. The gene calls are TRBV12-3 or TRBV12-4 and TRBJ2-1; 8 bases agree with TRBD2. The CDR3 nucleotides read TGTGCCAGCAGTTTAGCGCTTAGCGGGACTCAGTTCTTC. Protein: CASSLALSGTQFF.